This T cell receptor (beta chain) was recovered during a study of type 1 and type 2 diabetes patients (dated by TCRdb to the mid-2010s). Regarding the research as a whole: Nine type 1 diabetes patients, four type 2 diabetes patients and roughly 6 nondiabetic controls were recruited in China to form the cohort. Comparing approximately 20-cycle and roughly 23-cycle amplification showed similar V gene usage, suggesting similar primer efficiencies and random PCR bias. Sequencing of the TCRbeta libraries was paired-end and was performed on Illumina HiSeq 2000 or MiSeq instruments. Type 2 diabetes patients served as a disease comparison group for the type 1 diabetes patients. The whole study generated 18,976,912 paired-end reads. Throughout the study, CD4 or CD8 MicroBeads on MACS columns were used to positively select CD4+ and CD8+ T cells from PBMCs. The study used high-throughput sequencing to profile TCRbeta repertoires and compare individuals with type 1 diabetes, type 2 diabetes and no diabetes. What the authors observed across the whole study: Type 2 diabetes patients had few highly-expanded CD4+ clones, median one, accounting for a median approximately 3.8% of reads. The study groups were not matched for age and gender, which could bias interpretation. Only a limited number of T2D and control samples were sequenced, so some T1D-only HECs might also appear in more T2D or control samples. In both CD4+ and CD8+ T cells, type 2 diabetes repertoires were highly diverse and significantly more diverse than type 1 diabetes repertoires. V and J gene usage patterns of type 2 diabetes and control samples were highly correlated, averaging around 0.97 between samples.

Standard classification criteria for type 1 or type 2 diabetes were met by all diabetic patients, and glucose and C-peptide were assessed by WHO-recommended methods. Exclusion applied to any donor with other autoimmune diseases or infections within the previous four weeks. From each participant, 7.5 to 10 milliliters of peripheral blood were collected. PBMCs were isolated with LymphoPrep density separation. Worth noting for this clonotype: Its recognized antigen is unknown. Base qualities are missing; no much larger clone stands one base away.

CDR1 and CDR2 are drawn from the germline V gene: KGHDR, SFDVKD. The CDR3 measures 15 amino acids from cysteine to phenylalanine. The kept DNA is CDR3 alone, 45 bases in frame from the first base. For sequencing, an Illumina MiSeq was employed. Genomic DNA from sorted T cell subsets was used as template for TCRbeta CDR3 amplification. The TCRbeta CDR3 region was amplified by multiplex PCR with 30 forward and 13 reverse primers. PCR products were purified with AMPure XP beads, then indices and adaptors were added in a second approximately 27-cycle PCR. Before sequencing, the QIAquick Gel Extraction Kit was used to gel-purify the libraries. Under the source paper's analysis protocol: FLASH was used to merge paired-end reads, and IgBLAST was used to align the merged reads to IMGT V, D and J germline references. Reads with less than 70% alignment identity to germline references were removed, leaving 11,114,426 reads across the study. Following IMGT definitions, CDR3 boundaries, reading frame and productivity were assigned. A highly-expanded clone was defined as any clone making up 1% or more of reads, and normalized Shannon entropy served as the measure of diversity. Group differences in Shannon entropy were tested with unpaired two-tailed t-tests. TCRdb's own reprocessing of the public reads used fastp at Q25 and MiXCR and kept productive beta chains. Rows matching on CDR3 protein sequence are summarized as one entry with the most common DNA and genes. TCRdb, not the original authors, processed these V and J calls. The sample includes 250,000 to 300,000 distinct CDR3 sequences, with around 47% observed a single time. In total, the top ten clones hold around 13% of the sample.

This sequence originates from a young man with type 2 diabetes. Recombination linked TRBV24-1 to TRBJ2-7; a weak D assignment points to TRBD1 (6 bases agree). The DNA end favors TRBJ2-5, so the J call may be wrong. Material for sequencing was peripheral blood mononuclear cells (PBMCs). The CDR3 corresponds to CATGGGPGNQETQYF. The DNA sequence is as follows: TGTGCCACCGGGGGCGGCCCGGGGAACCAAGAGACCCAGTACTTC.